Listed below are T cell receptor beta chains from one sample, sequenced in a study of blood T cell repertoires in COVID-19. Data came from immunoSEQ multiplex PCR; TCRdb stores just in-frame clones and leaves some out. Counted here are roughly 440,000 clones, about nine tenths occurring once; the ten biggest clones make up roughly 12%. Sequenced: peripheral blood. The origin of the receptors is a woman between 50 and 59 years old with COVID-19, enrolled during active disease. Both conserved end residues are part of each CDR3. The D gene is left open where the match is weak. Expanded clones get a size class; other rows say once, few or many, or leave the size out.

clone size: .; J gene: TRBJ1-1; D gene: .; V gene: TRBV5-1; CDR3 protein: CASSRRNANTEAFF; CDR3 DNA: TGCGCCAGCAGCCGGCGGAACGCGAACACTGAAGCTTTCTTT
clone size: .; J gene: TRBJ2-5; D gene: TRBD2; V gene: TRBV9; CDR3 protein: CASSARLAGGIQETQYF; CDR3 DNA: TGTGCCAGCAGCGCCCGACTAGCGGGGGGCATCCAAGAGACCCAGTACTTC
clone size: .; J gene: TRBJ2-3; D gene: .; V gene: TRBV19; CDR3 protein: CASSIWSRGGDTQYF; CDR3 DNA: TGTGCCAGTAGTATTTGGTCCAGGGGTGGGGATACGCAGTATTTT
clone size: .; J gene: TRBJ1-6; D gene: .; V gene: TRBV7-2; CDR3 protein: CASRSQHQNSPLHF; CDR3 DNA: TGTGCCAGCAGGTCACAACACCAGAATTCACCCCTCCACTTT
clone size: .; J gene: TRBJ1-1; D gene: TRBD1; V gene: TRBV6-5; CDR3 protein: CASSPGGWDTEAFF; CDR3 DNA: TGTGCCAGCAGTCCAGGGGGTTGGGACACTGAAGCTTTCTTT
clone size: .; J gene: TRBJ1-2; D gene: TRBD1; V gene: TRBV7-2; CDR3 protein: CASSLGGQGDYGYTF; CDR3 DNA: TGTGCCAGCAGCTTAGGAGGACAGGGGGACTATGGCTACACCTTC
clone size: .; J gene: TRBJ1-2; D gene: TRBD1; V gene: TRBV11-2; CDR3 protein: CASSLDIGTGNYGYTF; CDR3 DNA: TGTGCCAGCAGCTTAGATATAGGGACAGGGAACTATGGCTACACCTTC
clone size: .; J gene: TRBJ1-1; D gene: .; V gene: TRBV5-5; CDR3 protein: CASSLDFVNTEAFF; CDR3 DNA: TGTGCCAGCAGCTTGGACTTCGTGAACACTGAAGCTTTCTTT
clone size: once; J gene: TRBJ2-2; D gene: TRBD2; V gene: TRBV19; CDR3 protein: CASSMGVQRGNTGELFF; CDR3 DNA: TGTGCCAGTAGTATGGGGGTCCAGCGGGGGAACACCGGGGAGCTGTTTTTT
clone size: .; J gene: TRBJ2-7; D gene: .; V gene: TRBV5-4; CDR3 protein: CASSLIRGGEQYF; CDR3 DNA: TGTGCCAGCAGCTTGATTCGGGGTGGGGAGCAGTACTTC
clone size: .; J gene: TRBJ2-7; D gene: TRBD1; V gene: TRBV5-5; CDR3 protein: CASSLPGTGGWEQYF; CDR3 DNA: TGTGCCAGCAGCTTACCCGGGACAGGGGGCTGGGAGCAGTACTTC
clone size: .; J gene: TRBJ2-1; D gene: TRBD1; V gene: TRBV7-3; CDR3 protein: CASSVGQGEAEQFF; CDR3 DNA: TGTGCCAGCAGCGTAGGACAGGGGGAGGCTGAGCAGTTCTTC
clone size: .; J gene: TRBJ1-1; D gene: .; V gene: TRBV5-1; CDR3 protein: CASSRGAGAGDTEAFF; CDR3 DNA: TGCGCCAGCAGCCGTGGGGCAGGGGCAGGCGACACTGAAGCTTTCTTT
clone size: few; J gene: TRBJ1-5; D gene: .; V gene: TRBV5-3; CDR3 protein: CARSLEEINQPQHF; CDR3 DNA: TGTGCCAGAAGCTTGGAGGAGATCAATCAGCCCCAGCATTTT
clone size: once; J gene: TRBJ2-5; D gene: TRBD2; V gene: TRBV27; CDR3 protein: CASSPERGKWETQYF; CDR3 DNA: TGTGCCAGCAGCCCCGAGCGGGGAAAGTGGGAGACCCAGTACTTC